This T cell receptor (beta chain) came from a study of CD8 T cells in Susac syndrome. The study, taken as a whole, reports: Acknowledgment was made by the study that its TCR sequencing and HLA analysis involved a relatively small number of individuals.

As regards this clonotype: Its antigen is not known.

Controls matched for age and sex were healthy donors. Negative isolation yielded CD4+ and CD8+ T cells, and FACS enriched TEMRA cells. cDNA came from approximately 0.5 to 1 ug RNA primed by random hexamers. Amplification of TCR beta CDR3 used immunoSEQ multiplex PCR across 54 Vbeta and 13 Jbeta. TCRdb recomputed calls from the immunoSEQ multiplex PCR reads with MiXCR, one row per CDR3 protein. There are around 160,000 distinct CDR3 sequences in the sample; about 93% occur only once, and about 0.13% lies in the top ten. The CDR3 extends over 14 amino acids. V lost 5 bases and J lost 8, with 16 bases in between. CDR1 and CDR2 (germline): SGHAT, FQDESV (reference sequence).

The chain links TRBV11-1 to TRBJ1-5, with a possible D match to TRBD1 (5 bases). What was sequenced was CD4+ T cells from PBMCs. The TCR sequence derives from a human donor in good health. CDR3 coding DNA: TGTGCCAGCAGCCCTGGGGACGGCCAGAAGCCCCAGCATTTT. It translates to CASSPGDGQKPQHF. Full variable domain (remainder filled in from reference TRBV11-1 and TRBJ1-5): EAEVAQSPRYKITEKSQAVAFWCDPISGHATLYWYRQILGQGPELLVQFQDESVVDDSQLPKDRFSAERLKGVDSTLKIQPAELGDSAMYLCASSPGDGQKPQHFGDGTRLSIL.